This note documents a single T cell receptor (beta chain) sequence. The data derive from a study of regulatory T cells in long-lasting Graves disease. The V gene's germline CDR1 is SQVTM and CDR2 ANQGSEA. This CDR3 region has 15 residues. Trimming cost V 6 bases and J 7 bases; bases outside gene matches: 13. iRepertoire HTBI primers and Arm-PCR of CDR3 regions built TCR beta libraries. TCRdb reprocessed the multiplex PCR reads with MiXCR, giving one entry per CDR3 protein. The sample yields about 400,000 distinct CDR3 sequences, about 20% seen once. Time point: persistent/refractory GD, antithyroid drugs over 5 years with positive TRAb. From PBMCs, RNA was extracted and then used to make the TCR library.

This sequence joins TRBV29-1 and TRBJ2-2, with 8 bases matching TRBD2. The specimen was peripheral blood mononuclear cells (PBMCs), collected when the disease was refractory, from a patient treated with antithyroid drugs. The clonotype comes from a female donor with Graves disease. The DNA for the CDR3 is TGCAGCGTGCGGGTTAGCGGGATTCGAAACGGGGAGCTGTTTTTT. Translation gives CSVRVSGIRNGELFF.